This T cell receptor beta chain is drawn from a study of regulatory T cells in long-lasting Graves disease. Study-wide context: Antithyroid drugs had been given to newly diagnosed Graves' patients for under 3 months.

Time point meaning: newly diagnosed GD, antithyroid drugs for less than 3 months. There was RNA extracted from PBMCs, and the TCR library was made from it. An endocrinology unit in Xi'an, China, supplied the patients. Library construction for TCR beta used iRepertoire HTBI primers and Arm-PCR of CDR3 regions. From the multiplex PCR reads, TCRdb called clonotypes with MiXCR, one entry per CDR3 protein. The table records 400,000 to 500,000 distinct CDR3 sequences, approximately 16% of them present only once. V lost 5 bases, J lost 3 bases, and 13 bases lay in between. This CDR3 region has 14 residues. Germline values: CDR1 WSHSY, CDR2 SAAADI. Ten or more counts support this clonotype. This same sample was also part of a study on T cells in Graves' hyperthyroidism and ophthalmopathy. From that second work: The study left out patients who had uncontrolled infection, other autoimmune disease, pregnancy or lactation.

The specimen was peripheral blood mononuclear cells (PBMCs), collected at new diagnosis, from a patient treated with antithyroid drugs. This receptor was obtained from a woman in her 40s with Graves disease. The chain is built from TRBV10-2 and TRBJ1-2, with D perhaps TRBD1 (6 bases). The CDR3 coding sequence is TGCGCCAGCAGTACTACAGGGAATTACTATGGCTACACCTTC. Translation: CASSTTGNYYGYTF.